Described below is a single TCR beta chain sequence and its context. The entry originates in a study of blood T cell repertoires in COVID-19. Turning to the study itself: The United States, Italy and Spain were the sources of the acute and convalescent COVID-19 samples. PBMCs, B-cell-depleted T cells, or T cells were the source of the cDNA or gDNA that made up the material.

As originally analysed: Estimation of nucleated cell counts was performed using reference gene primer amplification. The method was immunoSEQ multiplex PCR; TCRdb's version includes in-frame clones alone and lacks a portion of them. Clone size and the V and J calls come from that table; the DNA yielded D and trimming. This sample has more than 200,000 clones; roughly 84% occur once, and the top ten carry about 1.5%. V dropped 3 bases and J dropped 4 bases, with 14 bases sitting between them. CDR1 is KGHDR and CDR2 is SFDVKD in the germline V gene. The CDR3 runs 15 residues. Specimen: peripheral blood. The receptor comes from a woman in her thirties or forties who had recovered from COVID-19. The gene calls are TRBV24-1 and TRBJ2-5; D is perhaps TRBD2 (7 bases). In nucleotides, the CDR3 is TGTGCCACCAGTGATCCCGGGGGGCCTACAGAGACCCAGTACTTC. The encoded protein is CATSDPGGPTETQYF.